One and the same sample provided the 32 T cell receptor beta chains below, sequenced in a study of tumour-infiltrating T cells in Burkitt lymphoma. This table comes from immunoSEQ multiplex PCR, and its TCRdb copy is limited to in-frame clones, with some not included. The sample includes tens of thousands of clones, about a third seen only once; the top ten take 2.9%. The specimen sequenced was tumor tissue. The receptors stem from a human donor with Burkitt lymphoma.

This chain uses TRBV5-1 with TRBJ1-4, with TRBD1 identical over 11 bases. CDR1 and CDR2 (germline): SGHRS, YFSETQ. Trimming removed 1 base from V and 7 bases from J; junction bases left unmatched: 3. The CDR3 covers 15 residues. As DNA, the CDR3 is TGCGCCAGCAGCTTGACGGGACAGGGGGGTGAAAAACTGTTTTTT. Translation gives CASSLTGQGGEKLFF.

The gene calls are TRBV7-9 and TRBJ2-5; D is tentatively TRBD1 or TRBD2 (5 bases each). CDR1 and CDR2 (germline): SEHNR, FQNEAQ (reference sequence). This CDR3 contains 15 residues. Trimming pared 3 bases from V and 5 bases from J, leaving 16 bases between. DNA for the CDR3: TGTGCCAGCAGCTTCGGGGCAGGACCAGTTGAGACCCAGTACTTC. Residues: CASSFGAGPVETQYF.

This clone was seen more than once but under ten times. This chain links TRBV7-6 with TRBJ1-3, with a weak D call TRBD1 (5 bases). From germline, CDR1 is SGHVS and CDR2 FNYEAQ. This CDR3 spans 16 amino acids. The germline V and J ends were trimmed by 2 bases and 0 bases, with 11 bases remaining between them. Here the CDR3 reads CASSLSRQISGNTIYF. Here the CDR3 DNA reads TGTGCCAGCAGCTTATCGAGACAGATCTCTGGAAACACCATATATTTT.

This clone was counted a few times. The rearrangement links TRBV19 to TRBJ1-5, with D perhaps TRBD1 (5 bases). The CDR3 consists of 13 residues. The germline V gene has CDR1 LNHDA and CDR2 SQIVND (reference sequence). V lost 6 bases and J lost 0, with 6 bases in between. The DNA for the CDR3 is TGTGCCAGTAGACAGGTTAGCAATCAGCCCCAGCATTTT. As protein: CASRQVSNQPQHF.

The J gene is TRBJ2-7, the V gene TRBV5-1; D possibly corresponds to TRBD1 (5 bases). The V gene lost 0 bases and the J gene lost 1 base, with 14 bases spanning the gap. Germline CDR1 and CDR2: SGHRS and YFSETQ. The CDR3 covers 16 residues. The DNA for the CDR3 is TGCGCCAGCAGCTTGGCGAGAGTAGGGGTTTCCTACGAGCAGTACTTC. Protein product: CASSLARVGVSYEQYF.

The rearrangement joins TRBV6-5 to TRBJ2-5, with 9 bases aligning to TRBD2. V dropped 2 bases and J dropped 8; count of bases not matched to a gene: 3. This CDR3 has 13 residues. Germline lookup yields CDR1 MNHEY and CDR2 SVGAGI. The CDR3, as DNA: TGTGCCAGCAGTTACAGAGCGGGGGGCACCCAGTACTTC. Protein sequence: CASSYRAGGTQYF.

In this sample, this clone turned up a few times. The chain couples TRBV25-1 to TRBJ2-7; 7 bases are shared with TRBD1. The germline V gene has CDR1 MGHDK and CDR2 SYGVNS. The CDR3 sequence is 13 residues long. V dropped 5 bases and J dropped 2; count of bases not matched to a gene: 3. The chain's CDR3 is CASSPGQTYEQYF. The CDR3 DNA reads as TGTGCCAGCAGTCCGGGACAGACCTACGAGCAGTACTTC.

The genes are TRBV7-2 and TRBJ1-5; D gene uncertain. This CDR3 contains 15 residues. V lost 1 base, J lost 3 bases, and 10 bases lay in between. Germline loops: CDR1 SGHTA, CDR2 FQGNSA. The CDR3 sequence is CASSLVSDYNQPQHF. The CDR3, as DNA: TGTGCCAGCAGCTTAGTATCGGATTACAATCAGCCCCAGCATTTT.

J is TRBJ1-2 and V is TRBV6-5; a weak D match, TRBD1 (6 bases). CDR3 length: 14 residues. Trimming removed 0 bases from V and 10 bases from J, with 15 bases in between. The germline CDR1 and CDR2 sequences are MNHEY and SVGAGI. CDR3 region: CASSYSFGTFDYTF. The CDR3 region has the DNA TGTGCCAGCAGTTACTCGTTCGGGACATTCGACTACACCTTC.

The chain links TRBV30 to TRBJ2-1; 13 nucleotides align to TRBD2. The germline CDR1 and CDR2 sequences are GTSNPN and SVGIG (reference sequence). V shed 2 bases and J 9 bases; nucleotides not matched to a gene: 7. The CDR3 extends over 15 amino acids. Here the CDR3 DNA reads TGTGCCTGGAGTCAACTAGCGGGGGGGGAGGGTGAGCAGTTCTTC. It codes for CAWSQLAGGEGEQFF.

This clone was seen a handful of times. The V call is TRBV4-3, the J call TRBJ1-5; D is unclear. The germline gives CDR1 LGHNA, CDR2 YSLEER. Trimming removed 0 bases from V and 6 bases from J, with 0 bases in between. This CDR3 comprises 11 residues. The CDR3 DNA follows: TGCGCCAGCAGCCAAGATCAGCCCCAGCATTTT. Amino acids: CASSQDQPQHF.

The CDR3 region is CASSHNNEQFF. DNA of the CDR3: TGCGCCAGCAGCCATAACAATGAGCAGTTCTTC. The chain is built from TRBV4-1 and TRBJ2-1, with D unresolved. CDR1 MGHRA and CDR2 YSYEKL come from the germline V gene. CDR3 size: 11 residues. V lost 3 bases and J 5 bases, leaving 2 bases between the germline ends.

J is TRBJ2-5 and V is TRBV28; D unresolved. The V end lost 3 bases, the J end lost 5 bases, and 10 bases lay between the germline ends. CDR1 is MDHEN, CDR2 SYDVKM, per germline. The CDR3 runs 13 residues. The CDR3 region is CASSFVRWETQYF. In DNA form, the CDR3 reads TGTGCCAGCAGTTTCGTTCGGTGGGAGACCCAGTACTTC.

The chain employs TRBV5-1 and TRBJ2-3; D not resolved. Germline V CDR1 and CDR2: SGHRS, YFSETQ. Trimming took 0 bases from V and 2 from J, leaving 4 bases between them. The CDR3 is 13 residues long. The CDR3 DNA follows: TGCGCCAGCAGCTTGGGAAACACAGATACGCAGTATTTT. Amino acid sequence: CASSLGNTDTQYF. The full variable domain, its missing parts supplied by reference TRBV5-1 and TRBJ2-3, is KAGVTQTPRYLIKTRGQQVTLSCSPISGHRSVSWYQQTPGQGLQFLFEYFSETQRNKGNFPGRFSGRQFSNSRSEMNVSTLELGDSALYLCASSLGNTDTQYFGPGTRLTVL.

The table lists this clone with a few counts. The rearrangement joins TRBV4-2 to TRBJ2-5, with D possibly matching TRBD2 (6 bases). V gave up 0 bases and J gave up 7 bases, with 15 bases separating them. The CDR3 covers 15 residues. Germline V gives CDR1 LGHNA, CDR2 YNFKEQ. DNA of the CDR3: TGTGCCAGCAGCCAAGATTTGGCAGGAGGGGTGACCCAGTACTTC. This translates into CASSQDLAGGVTQYF.

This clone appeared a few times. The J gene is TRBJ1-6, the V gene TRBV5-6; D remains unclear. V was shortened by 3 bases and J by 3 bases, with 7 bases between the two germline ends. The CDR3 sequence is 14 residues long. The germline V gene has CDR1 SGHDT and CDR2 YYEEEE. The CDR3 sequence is CASSYKSYNSPLHF. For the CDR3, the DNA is TGTGCCAGCAGCTACAAGAGCTATAATTCACCCCTCCACTTT.

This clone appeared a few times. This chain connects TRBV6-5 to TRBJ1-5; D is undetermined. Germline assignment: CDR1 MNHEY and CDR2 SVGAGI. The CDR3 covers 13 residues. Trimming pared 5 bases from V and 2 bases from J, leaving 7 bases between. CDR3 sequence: CASSATGNQPQHF. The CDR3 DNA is TGTGCCAGCAGTGCGACGGGCAATCAGCCCCAGCATTTT.

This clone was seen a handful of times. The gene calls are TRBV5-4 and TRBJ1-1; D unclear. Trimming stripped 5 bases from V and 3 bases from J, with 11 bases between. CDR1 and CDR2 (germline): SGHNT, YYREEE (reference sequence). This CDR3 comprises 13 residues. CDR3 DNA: TGTGCCAGCAGAATAGACGCCGACACTGAAGCTTTCTTT. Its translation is CASRIDADTEAFF.

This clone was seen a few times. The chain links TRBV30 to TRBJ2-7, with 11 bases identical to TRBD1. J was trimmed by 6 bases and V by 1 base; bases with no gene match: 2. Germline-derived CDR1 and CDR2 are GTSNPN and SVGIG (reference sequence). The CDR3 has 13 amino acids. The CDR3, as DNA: TGTGCCTGGAGTGGGACAGGGGGCGGCGAGCAGTACTTC. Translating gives CAWSGTGGGEQYF.

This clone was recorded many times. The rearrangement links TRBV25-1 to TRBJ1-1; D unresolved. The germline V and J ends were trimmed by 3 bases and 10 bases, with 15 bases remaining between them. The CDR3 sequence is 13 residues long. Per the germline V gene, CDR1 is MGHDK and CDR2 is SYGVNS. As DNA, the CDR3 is TGTGCCAGCAGTGATAATTCCGACGCTAGAGCTTTCTTT. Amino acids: CASSDNSDARAFF.

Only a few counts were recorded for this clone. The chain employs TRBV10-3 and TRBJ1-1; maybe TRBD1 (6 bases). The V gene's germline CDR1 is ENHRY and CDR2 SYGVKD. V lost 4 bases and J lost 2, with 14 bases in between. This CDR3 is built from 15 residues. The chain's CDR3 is CAISGGRGVNTEAFF. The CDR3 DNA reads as TGTGCCATCAGTGGGGGGCGGGGGGTTAACACTGAAGCTTTCTTT.

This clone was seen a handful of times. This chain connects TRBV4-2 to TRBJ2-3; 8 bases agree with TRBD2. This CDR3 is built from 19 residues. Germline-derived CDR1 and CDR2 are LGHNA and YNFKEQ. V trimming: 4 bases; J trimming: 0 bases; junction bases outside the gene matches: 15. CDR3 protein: CASSPVWSGGTTSTDTQYF. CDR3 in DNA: TGTGCCAGCAGCCCTGTGTGGAGCGGGGGAACAACTAGCACAGATACGCAGTATTTT.

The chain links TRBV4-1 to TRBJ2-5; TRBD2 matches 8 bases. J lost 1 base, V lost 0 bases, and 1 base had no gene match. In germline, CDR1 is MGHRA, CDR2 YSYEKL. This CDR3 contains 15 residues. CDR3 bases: TGCGCCAGCAGCCAAGAAGGGACTAGCCAAGAGACCCAGTACTTC. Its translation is CASSQEGTSQETQYF.

The CDR3 bases are TGTGCCAGTAGTATAGGTGGTGGGGGGCGAGGGGGGCAGCCCCAGCATTTT. It translates to CASSIGGGGRGGQPQHF. The chain is built from TRBV19 and TRBJ1-5; tentatively, D is TRBD1 (6 bases). Germline V gene lookup returns CDR1 LNHDA and CDR2 SQIVND (reference sequence). The V end lost 1 base, the J end lost 7 bases, and 20 bases lay between the germline ends. The CDR3 runs to 17 residues.

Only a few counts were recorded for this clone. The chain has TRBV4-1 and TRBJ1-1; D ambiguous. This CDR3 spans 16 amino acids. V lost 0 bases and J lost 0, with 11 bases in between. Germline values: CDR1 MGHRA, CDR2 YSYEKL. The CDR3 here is CASSQENTRLNTEAFF. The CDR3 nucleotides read TGCGCCAGCAGCCAAGAGAATACCCGTTTGAACACTGAAGCTTTCTTT.

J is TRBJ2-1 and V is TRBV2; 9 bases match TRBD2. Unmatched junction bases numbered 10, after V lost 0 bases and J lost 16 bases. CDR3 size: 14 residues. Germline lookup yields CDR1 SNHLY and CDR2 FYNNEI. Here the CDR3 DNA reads TGTGCCAGCAGTGAAGCGCATATAGCGGGGGCCCGATTCTTC. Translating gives CASSEAHIAGARFF. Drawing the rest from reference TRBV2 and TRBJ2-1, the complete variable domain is EPEVTQTPSHQVTQMGQEVILRCVPISNHLYFYWYRQILGQKVEFLVSFYNNEISEKSEIFDDQFSVERPDGSNFTLKIRSTKLEDSAMYFCASSEAHIAGARFFGPGTRLTVL.

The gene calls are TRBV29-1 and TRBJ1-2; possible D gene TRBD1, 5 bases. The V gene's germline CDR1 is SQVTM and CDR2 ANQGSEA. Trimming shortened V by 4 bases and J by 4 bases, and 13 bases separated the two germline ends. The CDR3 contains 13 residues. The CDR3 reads CSVVGGFAYGYTF. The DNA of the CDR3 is TGCAGCGTTGTTGGGGGTTTCGCCTATGGCTACACCTTC.

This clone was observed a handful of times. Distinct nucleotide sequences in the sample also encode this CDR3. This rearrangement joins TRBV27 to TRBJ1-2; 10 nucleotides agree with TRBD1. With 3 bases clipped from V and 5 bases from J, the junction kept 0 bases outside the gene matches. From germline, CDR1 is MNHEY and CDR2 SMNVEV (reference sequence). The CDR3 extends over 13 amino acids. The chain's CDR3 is CASSLGQGYGYTF. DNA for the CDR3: TGTGCCAGCAGTTTGGGACAGGGGTATGGCTACACCTTC.

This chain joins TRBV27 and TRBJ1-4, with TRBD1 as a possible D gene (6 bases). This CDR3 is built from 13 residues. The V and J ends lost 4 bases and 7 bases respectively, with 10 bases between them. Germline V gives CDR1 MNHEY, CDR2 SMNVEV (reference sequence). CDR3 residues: CASSYRVGEKLFF. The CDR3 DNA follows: TGTGCCAGCAGTTACAGGGTCGGTGAAAAACTGTTTTTT.

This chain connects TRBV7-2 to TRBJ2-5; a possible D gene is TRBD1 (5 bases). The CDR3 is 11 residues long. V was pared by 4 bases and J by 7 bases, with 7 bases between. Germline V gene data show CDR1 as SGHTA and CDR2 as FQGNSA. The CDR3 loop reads CASSSQVTQYF. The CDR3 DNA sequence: TGTGCCAGCAGCTCACAGGTGACCCAGTACTTC. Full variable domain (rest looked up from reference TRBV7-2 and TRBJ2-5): GAGVSQSPSNKVTEKGKDVELRCDPISGHTALYWYRQSLGQGLEFLIYFQGNSAPDKSGLPSDRFSAERTGGSVSTLTIQRTQQEDSAVYLCASSSQVTQYFGPGTRLLVL.

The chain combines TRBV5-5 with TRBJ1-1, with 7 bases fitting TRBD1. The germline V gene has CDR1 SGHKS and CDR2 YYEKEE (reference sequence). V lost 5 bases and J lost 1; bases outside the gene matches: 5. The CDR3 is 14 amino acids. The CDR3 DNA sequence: TGTGCCAGCAGAAATGACAGGGCGAACACTGAAGCTTTCTTT. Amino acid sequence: CASRNDRANTEAFF. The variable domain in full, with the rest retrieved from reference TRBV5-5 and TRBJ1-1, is DAGVTQSPTHLIKTRGQQVTLRCSPISGHKSVSWYQQVLGQGPQFIFQYYEKEERGRGNFPDRFSARQFPNYSSELNVNALLLGDSALYLCASRNDRANTEAFFGQGTRLTVV.

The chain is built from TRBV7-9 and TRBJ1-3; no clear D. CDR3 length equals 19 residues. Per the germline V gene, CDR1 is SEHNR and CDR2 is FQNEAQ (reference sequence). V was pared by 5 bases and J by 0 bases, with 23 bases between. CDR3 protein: CASSPPLRIVLSSGNTIYF. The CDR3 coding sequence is TGTGCCAGCAGCCCACCCCTACGGATCGTACTTAGCTCTGGAAACACCATATATTTT.